Listed below are T cell receptor beta chains from one sample, sequenced in a study of blood T cell repertoires in COVID-19. Some clones are missing from TCRdb's copy, which holds only in-frame ones; the method was immunoSEQ multiplex PCR. Here the sample spans about 180,000 clones, roughly 77% being singletons. Sample: peripheral blood. These TCRs come from an elderly woman with COVID-19, enrolled during active disease. CDR3s leave out the opening cysteine and the closing phenylalanine or tryptophan. Clone size, where shown, is once, few, many, or a class for clones that have expanded.

j_call: TRBJ2-7
clone_size: NA
v_call: TRBV9
cdr3_aa: ASSVGAGVGEQY

j_call: TRBJ2-7
clone_size: NA
v_call: TRBV7-9
cdr3_aa: ASSIENRGGEQY

j_call: TRBJ2-2
clone_size: NA
v_call: TRBV7-6
cdr3_aa: ASSPGQEGTGELF

j_call: TRBJ1-1
clone_size: NA
v_call: TRBV2
cdr3_aa: ASSAQGAEAF

j_call: TRBJ2-2
clone_size: NA
v_call: TRBV7-2
cdr3_aa: ASSLGLARGGELF

j_call: TRBJ2-1
clone_size: once
v_call: TRBV5-4
cdr3_aa: ASSLAAPGDEQF

j_call: TRBJ2-3
clone_size: NA
v_call: TRBV6-2/TRBV6-3
cdr3_aa: ASSYPDTLDTQY

j_call: TRBJ1-6
clone_size: NA
v_call: TRBV27
cdr3_aa: ASAQMENSPLH

j_call: TRBJ1-4
clone_size: NA
v_call: TRBV19
cdr3_aa: ASSRGSREKLF

j_call: TRBJ2-5
clone_size: NA
v_call: TRBV5-4
cdr3_aa: ASSFSGGVETQY

j_call: TRBJ1-2
clone_size: NA
v_call: TRBV18
cdr3_aa: ASSYRDRENYGYT

j_call: TRBJ1-5
clone_size: few
v_call: TRBV27
cdr3_aa: ASSAQGRGNQPQH

j_call: TRBJ2-3
clone_size: NA
v_call: TRBV11-2
cdr3_aa: ASSLGGAPSTDTQY

j_call: TRBJ2-1
clone_size: few
v_call: TRBV3-1/TRBV3-2
cdr3_aa: ASSPLRGEVNEQF

j_call: TRBJ2-7
clone_size: NA
v_call: TRBV7-8
cdr3_aa: ASSLAGQNYEQY

j_call: TRBJ1-1
clone_size: NA
v_call: TRBV7-2
cdr3_aa: ASSLIGGTEAF

j_call: TRBJ2-5
clone_size: NA
v_call: TRBV4-3
cdr3_aa: ASSLSLAGTSETQY

j_call: TRBJ2-7
clone_size: NA
v_call: TRBV6-2/TRBV6-3
cdr3_aa: ASSPTPGTGGEQY

j_call: TRBJ2-3
clone_size: once
v_call: TRBV18
cdr3_aa: ASSRLGQSTDTQY

j_call: TRBJ1-2
clone_size: NA
v_call: TRBV7-6
cdr3_aa: ASSLASQGSGYT

j_call: TRBJ2-7
clone_size: once
v_call: TRBV5-4
cdr3_aa: ASRLTGRPYEQY

j_call: TRBJ1-4
clone_size: NA
v_call: TRBV5-1
cdr3_aa: ASSFDPRGEKLF

j_call: TRBJ2-1
clone_size: NA
v_call: TRBV5-4
cdr3_aa: ASSLSGTVYNEQF

j_call: TRBJ2-1
clone_size: NA
v_call: TRBV7-2
cdr3_aa: ASSLGQVNEQF

j_call: TRBJ2-7
clone_size: NA
v_call: TRBV18
cdr3_aa: ASSRDRAVGGEQY

j_call: TRBJ2-1
clone_size: NA
v_call: TRBV5-4
cdr3_aa: AGGQGVNNEQF